Below, 22 T cell receptor beta chains from the same sample are listed, as sequenced in a study of PD-1 blockade in classical Hodgkin lymphoma. As for time point: cycle 4 day 1 (C4D1), after 6 weeks of nivolumab. All patients experienced relapse after autologous stem cell transplantation, and brentuximab vedotin exposure was variable. The table came from immunoSEQ multiplex PCR; TCRdb's copy has only in-frame clones and leaves some out. This repertoire shows approximately 44,000 clones, just over 65% found once; its top ten account for approximately 3%. The source was peripheral blood mononuclear cells (PBMCs), collected before the fourth cycle of nivolumab. The receptors here all came from a human donor with classical Hodgkin lymphoma.

This chain connects TRBV19 to TRBJ2-7; a possible D gene is TRBD2 (5 bases). From germline, CDR1 is LNHDA and CDR2 SQIVND (reference sequence). This CDR3 comprises 16 residues. Deletions cut 1 base from V and 2 bases from J, with 15 bases between. The CDR3 here is CASSIGPDPGAYEQYF. CDR3 nucleotides: TGTGCCAGTAGTATAGGCCCGGACCCCGGGGCCTACGAGCAGTACTTC. Using reference TRBV19 and TRBJ2-7 for the parts outside the CDR3, the full variable domain is DGGITQSPKYLFRKEGQNVTLSCEQNLNHDAMYWYRQDPGQGLRLIYYSQIVNDFQKGDIAEGYSVSREKKESFPLTVTSAQKNPTAFYLCASSIGPDPGAYEQYFGPGTRLTVT.

This clone is deemed medium-sized. The genes are TRBV4-3 and TRBJ2-2, with a tentative D call TRBD1 (6 bases). The V end lost 4 bases, the J end lost 0 bases, and 12 bases lay between the germline ends. The CDR3 contains 16 residues. CDR1 and CDR2 (germline): LGHNA, YSLEER. The CDR3 DNA is TGCGCCAGCAGCCCGGGACACTCAACGAACACCGGGGAGCTGTTTTTT. Its translation is CASSPGHSTNTGELFF.

The chain uses TRBV7-9 and TRBJ2-1; TRBD2 is a possible D gene (7 bases). Trimming pared 10 bases from V and 7 bases from J, leaving 20 bases between. The CDR3 is 14 residues long. Germline loops: CDR1 SEHNR, CDR2 FQNEAQ (reference sequence). CDR3 sequence reads: CATPRGGGINEQFF. The DNA of the CDR3 is TGTGCCACCCCCCGGGGAGGGGGAATTAATGAGCAGTTCTTC. The variable domain in full, with the rest retrieved from reference TRBV7-9 and TRBJ2-1, is DTGVSQNPRHKITKRGQNVTFRCDPISEHNRLYWYRQTLGQGPEFLTYFQNEAQLEKSRLLSDRFSAERPKGSFSTLEIQRTEQGDSAMYLCATPRGGGINEQFFGPGTRLTVL.

This chain connects TRBV5-1 to TRBJ1-6; 9 bases align to TRBD1. The ends lost 3 bases at V and 6 bases at J; junction bases unmatched: 4. The CDR3 covers 15 residues. Germline loops: CDR1 SGHRS, CDR2 YFSETQ. Here the CDR3 reads CASSWADRGNSPLHF. The CDR3 region has the DNA TGCGCCAGCAGCTGGGCGGACAGGGGTAATTCACCCCTCCACTTT.

The J gene is TRBJ2-3, the V gene TRBV5-1; tentative D call: TRBD2 (6 bases). The CDR3 has 14 residues. Germline assignment: CDR1 SGHRS and CDR2 YFSETQ. The V end lost 3 bases, the J end lost 7 bases, and 15 bases lay between the germline ends. CDR3: CASSWTGTSYTQYF. In DNA form, the CDR3 reads TGCGCCAGCAGCTGGACCGGGACTTCCTATACGCAGTATTTT.

This clone was seen a single time. The CDR3 DNA reads as TGTGCCAGCAGTTTTCTGGTAGGCTCCTACGAGCAGTACTTC. Translated, it gives CASSFLVGSYEQYF. The J gene is TRBJ2-7, the V gene TRBV28, with D unclear. Germline CDR1 is MDHEN and CDR2 is SYDVKM. The CDR3 extends over 14 amino acids. Trimming pared 3 bases from V and 0 bases from J, leaving 9 bases between.

The chain has TRBV28 and TRBJ2-3; no clear D gene. The CDR3 length is 14 residues. Deletions cut 11 bases from V and 0 bases from J, with 15 bases between. Germline CDR1 and CDR2: MDHEN and SYDVKM. DNA for the CDR3: TGTGCCGGGTCGTCGGCCCTTAGCACAGATACGCAGTATTTT. Translating it yields CAGSSALSTDTQYF.

The chain couples TRBV28 to TRBJ2-7; D possibly uses TRBD1 or TRBD2 (5 bases each). Germline CDR1 and CDR2: MDHEN and SYDVKM. V lost 5 bases and J 4 bases, leaving 18 bases between the germline ends. The CDR3 is 15 residues long. As DNA, the CDR3 is TGTGCCAGCAGTGACCCACGGGGCCAGAATTACGAGCAGTACTTC. Translated: CASSDPRGQNYEQYF.

As concerns this clone: The junction differs from germline at one of its ends, possibly a read error. This rearrangement joins TRBV19 to TRBJ2-7, with TRBD1 matching 8 bases. CDR1 LNHDA and CDR2 SQIVND come from the germline V gene (reference sequence). The CDR3 runs to 16 residues. CDR3 region: CARRGRGPAKDHEQYF. The CDR3 DNA reads TGTGCCCGTAGGGGCAGGGGGCCTGCAAAGGACCACGAGCAGTACTTC.

This clone is medium-sized within its sample. The chain is built from TRBV2 and TRBJ2-7; D call uncertain. CDR1 is SNHLY, CDR2 FYNNEI, per germline. CDR3 length: 11 residues. With 3 bases removed from V and 5 bases from J, the gap between germline ends came to 5 bases. The CDR3 DNA reads as TGTGCCAGCAGTGAGTCCCACGAGCAGTACTTC. Its protein is CASSESHEQYF.

This clone was detected a few times. This sequence joins TRBV28 and TRBJ1-2; TRBD1 matches 10 bases. This CDR3 is built from 15 residues. V was pared by 5 bases and J by 6 bases, with 9 bases of the junction left unmatched. Germline-derived CDR1 and CDR2 are MDHEN and SYDVKM. The chain's CDR3 is CASSLRTGGFHGYTF. CDR3 sequence (DNA): TGTGCCAGCAGTCTCCGGACAGGGGGGTTCCATGGCTACACCTTC.

V usage is TRBV11-3 and J usage is TRBJ2-2; D ambiguous. Germline loops: CDR1 SGHNT, CDR2 YENEEA. V was trimmed by 2 bases and J by 5 bases, leaving 6 bases between them. The CDR3 contains 13 residues. CDR3 DNA: TGTGCCAGCAGCTTAAGGGATACCGGGGAGCTGTTTTTT. This gives the protein CASSLRDTGELFF.

This clone was seen once. As DNA, the CDR3 is TGTGCCAGCAGCTTAGCGGGACAGGGTTTGGCGCGGTCGGGCATTCAGTACTTC. The encoded protein is CASSLAGQGLARSGIQYF. The chain links TRBV7-2 to TRBJ2-4; 9 bases agree with TRBD1. The CDR3 runs to 18 residues. V trimming: 0 bases; J trimming: 9 bases; junction bases outside the gene matches: 15. CDR1 is SGHTA, CDR2 FQGNSA, per germline. The full variable domain, in which reference TRBV7-2 and TRBJ2-4 provide the parts outside the CDR3, is GAGVSQSPSNKVTEKGKDVELRCDPISGHTALYWYRQSLGQGLEFLIYFQGNSAPDKSGLPSDRFSAERTGGSVSTLTIQRTQQEDSAVYLCASSLAGQGLARSGIQYFGAGTRLSVL.

The rearrangement uses TRBV6-9 and TRBJ2-7; weak D call: TRBD1 (5 bases). Germline lookup yields CDR1 MNHGY and CDR2 SVAAGI. V shed 6 bases and J shed 5 bases, with 20 bases lying between them. CDR3 length: 15 amino acids. This chain's CDR3 is CASSPGPEGVNEQYF. CDR3 DNA sequence: TGTGCCAGCAGCCCCGGGCCCGAAGGGGTCAACGAGCAGTACTTC.

This clone was counted a few times. The chain couples TRBV5-4 to TRBJ2-3; the match to TRBD1 covers 9 bases. Germline values: CDR1 SGHNT, CDR2 YYREEE (reference sequence). The trim removed 4 bases at V and 2 bases at J, leaving 8 bases unmatched. The CDR3 has 16 residues. CDR3 in amino acids: CASSKAGQGFTDTQYF. CDR3 nucleotide sequence: TGTGCCAGCAGCAAGGCGGGACAGGGATTCACAGATACGCAGTATTTT.

The chain employs TRBV7-2 and TRBJ2-2; possible D gene TRBD2, 6 bases. In germline, CDR1 is SGHTA, CDR2 FQGNSA. The CDR3 loop spans 17 amino acids. The ends were cut back, 1 base at V and 5 bases at J, with 17 bases in the middle. The CDR3 DNA follows: TGTGCCAGCAGCTTAGGACGACGCTCGCGGGGTACCGGGGAGCTGTTTTTT. Its translation: CASSLGRRSRGTGELFF.

This clone was seen more than once but under ten times. V gene TRBV28 combines with J gene TRBJ1-1; 8 positions match TRBD1. Germline CDR1 MDHEN, CDR2 SYDVKM. The CDR3 has 15 residues. V shed 2 bases and J 1 base; nucleotides not matched to a gene: 3. CDR3 nucleotide sequence: TGTGCCAGCAGTTTAGGGGACAGGTCGAACACTGAAGCTTTCTTT. Translated, it gives CASSLGDRSNTEAFF.

This chain uses TRBV4-3 with TRBJ2-3, with 12 bases aligning to TRBD2. V was pared by 0 bases and J by 7 bases, with 11 bases of the junction left unmatched. Germline CDR1 is LGHNA and CDR2 is YSLEER. The CDR3 extends over 18 amino acids. CDR3 region: CASSQEDFRLAGANTQYF. CDR3 DNA sequence: TGCGCCAGCAGCCAAGAAGACTTCCGACTAGCGGGAGCTAATACGCAGTATTTT.

This chain joins TRBV5-1 and TRBJ2-1; the match to TRBD2 covers 13 bases. CDR1 and CDR2 from the germline V gene are SGHRS and YFSETQ. The CDR3 sequence is 16 residues long. J was trimmed by 9 bases and V by 4 bases; bases with no gene match: 10. The CDR3 sequence: CASSPRTSGRSGEQFF. DNA of the CDR3: TGCGCCAGCAGCCCCCGGACTAGCGGGAGATCCGGTGAGCAGTTCTTC.

The chain joins TRBV11-2 to TRBJ2-2; 8 bases agree with TRBD1. Germline V gives CDR1 SGHAT, CDR2 FQNNGV. The V segment lost 6 bases and the J segment 3 bases; nucleotides outside the gene matches: 9. The CDR3 loop spans 16 amino acids. CDR3: CASSRVDRGHTGELFF. CDR3 in DNA: TGTGCCAGCAGTAGGGTTGACAGGGGACACACCGGGGAGCTGTTTTTT. Looking up the rest from reference TRBV11-2 and TRBJ2-2 gives the full variable domain: EAGVAQSPRYKIIEKRQSVAFWCNPISGHATLYWYQQILGQGPKLLIQFQNNGVVDDSQLPKDRFSAERLKGVDSTLKIQPAKLEDSAVYLCASSRVDRGHTGELFFGEGSRLTVL.

The chain uses TRBV6-6 and TRBJ2-7; the D gene is possibly TRBD2 (5 bases). Looked up from germline, CDR1 is MNHNY and CDR2 is SVGAGI (reference sequence). V shed 0 bases and J shed 5 bases, with 11 bases lying between them. The CDR3 has 14 amino acids. In nucleotides, the CDR3 is TGTGCCAGCAGTTACTCTGCCTCGGGGAACGAGCAGTACTTC. It codes for CASSYSASGNEQYF.

The rearrangement uses TRBV19 and TRBJ1-5; TRBD1 is a possible D gene (6 bases). The germline gives CDR1 LNHDA, CDR2 SQIVND (reference sequence). This CDR3 has 14 amino acids. Trimming removed 10 bases from V and 5 bases from J, with 18 bases in between. The CDR3 sequence is CANTTWGRDQPQHF. As DNA, the CDR3 is TGTGCCAATACGACGTGGGGGCGCGATCAGCCCCAGCATTTT.